The table lists the clone carrying this T cell receptor (beta chain) with many counts. Its antigen is unidentified. V gave up 6 bases and J gave up 4 bases, with 18 bases separating them. The V gene's germline CDR1 is SNHLY and CDR2 FYNNEI. This CDR3 comprises 15 residues. This record belongs to a study of T-cell reconstitution after alpha-beta-depleted transplantation in children. Study-level points and caveats: Most T-cell counts and diversity one year after the transplant came from T cells that were newly produced. Alpha-beta T cells present about two months after transplant were reported to originate from several hundred expanded graft clones.

Unique molecular identifiers were used in preparing the TCRbeta library. TCRdb re-called the PCR reads through MiXCR, storing one row per CDR3 protein. The sample holds 200,000 to 250,000 distinct CDR3 sequences; approximately 8.4% are singletons and the top ten take 35%. J is TRBJ2-5 and V is TRBV2, with a tentative D call TRBD2 (6 bases). The receptor's source is a male patient aged 2-10 years who had a stem cell transplant for acute myeloid leukemia, so the T cells may come from the graft donor. The sample here was PBMCs, mostly from graft donor cells, taken 360 days after TCRalphabeta/CD19-depleted stem cell transplant. CDR3 loop: CASRATSTRGETQYF. In DNA form, the CDR3 reads TGTGCCAGCAGAGCTACTAGCACCCGGGGAGAGACCCAGTACTTC.